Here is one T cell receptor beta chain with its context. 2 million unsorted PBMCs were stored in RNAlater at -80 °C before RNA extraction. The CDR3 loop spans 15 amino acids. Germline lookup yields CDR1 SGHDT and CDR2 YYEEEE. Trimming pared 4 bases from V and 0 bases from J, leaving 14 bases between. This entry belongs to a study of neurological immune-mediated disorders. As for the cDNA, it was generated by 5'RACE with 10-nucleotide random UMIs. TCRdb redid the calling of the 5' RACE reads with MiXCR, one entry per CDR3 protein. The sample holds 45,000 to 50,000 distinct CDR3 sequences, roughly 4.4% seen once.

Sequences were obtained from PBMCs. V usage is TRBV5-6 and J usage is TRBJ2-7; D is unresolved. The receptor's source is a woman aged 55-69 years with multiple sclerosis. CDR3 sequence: CASSLSPPSSYEQYV. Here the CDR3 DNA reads TGTGCCAGCAGCCTGAGCCCACCGAGCTCCTACGAGCAGTACGTC.